This TCR beta chain stems from a study of T-cell memory formation after mild COVID-19. About the research overall: Largely donor-specific TCR clusters were found.

This clonotype has at least ten counts. There are 15 residues in the CDR3. V lost 0 bases and J lost 4, with 9 bases in between. Per germline, CDR1 MNHEY and CDR2 SVGAGI. The authors produced TCR alpha and TCR beta cDNA libraries with sample barcodes and UMIs by 5'RACE using constant-segment primers. From the 5' RACE reads, TCRdb called clonotypes with MiXCR, one entry per CDR3 protein. The sample lists tens of thousands of distinct CDR3 sequences, approximately 7% occurring once. Sequenced material: PBMCs or a T cell subset sorted from them (not recorded which). The chain uses TRBV6-5 and TRBJ2-2; perhaps TRBD1 as D (5 bases). The receptor's source is an adult who had mild COVID-19 (a few samples of this study predate the infection). Cell type and time point are not known. The CDR3 DNA reads as TGTGCCAGCAGTTACTCGTATGACAGCACCGGGGAGCTGTTTTTT. Translated: CASSYSYDSTGELFF.